Listed here are 9 T cell receptor beta chains from one sample, sequenced in a study of blood T cell repertoires in COVID-19. Profiled with immunoSEQ multiplex PCR; TCRdb holds only in-frame clones, not every one. The table shows 400,000 to 500,000 clones, with more than 70% occurring only once. Sequencing input: PBMCs or T cells enriched from blood (not recorded which). The receptor set was obtained from a woman younger than 35 who had been exposed to COVID-19.

The rearrangement joins TRBV27 to TRBJ1-6, with 8 bases that match TRBD1. The CDR3 extends over 15 amino acids. Losses at the gene ends were 4 bases for V and 7 bases for J; bases not matched to a gene: 6. CDR1 is MNHEY and CDR2 is SMNVEV in the germline V gene (reference sequence). The CDR3: CASSSDREGNSPLHF. Written as DNA, the CDR3 is TGTGCCAGCAGTTCGGACAGGGAAGGGAATTCACCCCTCCACTTT.

This chain joins TRBV19 and TRBJ2-7; 7 bases match TRBD1. This CDR3 contains 15 residues. The J segment lost 4 bases and the V segment lost 5 bases, leaving 11 bases of the junction unmatched. CDR1 LNHDA and CDR2 SQIVND come from the germline V gene (reference sequence). This chain's CDR3 is CASSSTGTETYEQYF. The CDR3 region has the DNA TGTGCCAGTAGTTCGACCGGGACAGAGACTTACGAGCAGTACTTC.

V gene TRBV5-1 combines with J gene TRBJ2-1; D remains ambiguous. This CDR3 contains 16 residues. Trimming removed 1 base at V and 0 bases at J, with 11 bases between. Germline V gene data show CDR1 as SGHRS and CDR2 as YFSETQ. Here the CDR3 DNA reads TGCGCCAGCAGCTTGTCACGACAAAGCTCCTACAATGAGCAGTTCTTC. Encoded protein: CASSLSRQSSYNEQFF.

The V call is TRBV28, the J call TRBJ2-7; 10 nucleotides align to TRBD2. This CDR3 comprises 15 residues. Germline V gene sequence: CDR1 MDHEN, CDR2 SYDVKM. With V trimmed by 2 bases and J by 2 bases, 3 bases remained unmatched. The CDR3 DNA is TGTGCCAGCAGTTTACTAGCGGGAGTTGCCTACGAGCAGTACTTC. Protein product: CASSLLAGVAYEQYF.

The chain couples TRBV3-1 (or the pseudogene TRBV3-2) to TRBJ2-3, with D perhaps matching TRBD2 (5 bases). Germline loops: CDR1 LGHDT, CDR2 YNNKEL (reference sequence). CDR3 size: 15 residues. The V gene lost 4 bases and the J gene lost 3 bases, with 14 bases spanning the gap. This CDR3 is CASSLSGVSTDTQYF. The DNA for the CDR3 is TGTGCCAGCAGCCTAAGCGGCGTCAGTACAGATACGCAGTATTTT.

The V gene is TRBV2, the J gene TRBJ2-1; D is possibly TRBD1 (5 bases). V lost 7 bases, J lost 0 bases, and 10 bases lay in between. Germline CDR1 is SNHLY and CDR2 is FYNNEI. The CDR3 has 14 residues. CDR3: CASTGPSSYNEQFF. CDR3 nucleotides: TGTGCCAGCACAGGGCCGAGCTCCTACAATGAGCAGTTCTTC.

The chain links TRBV28 to TRBJ1-5, with D unresolved. Germline assignment: CDR1 MDHEN and CDR2 SYDVKM. V lost 3 bases and J 6 bases, leaving 6 bases between the germline ends. The CDR3 is 12 amino acids. CDR3 sequence: CASSLPVQPQHF. The CDR3 DNA reads as TGTGCCAGCAGTTTGCCGGTTCAGCCCCAGCATTTT.

This chain connects TRBV4-2 to TRBJ2-7, with TRBD1 matching 8 bases. Germline V CDR1 and CDR2: LGHNA, YNFKEQ. The V gene end was trimmed by 1 base and the J gene end by 2 bases; junction bases not matched to a gene: 10. The CDR3 extends over 17 amino acids. The CDR3 DNA reads TGTGCCAGCAGCCAAGGGGCCACAGGGGGAGAGCCCTACGAGCAGTACTTC. This sequence encodes CASSQGATGGEPYEQYF.

This chain uses TRBV28 with TRBJ2-7, with D perhaps TRBD1 (5 bases). CDR3 size: 14 residues. Germline lookup yields CDR1 MDHEN and CDR2 SYDVKM. V was shortened by 7 bases and J by 3 bases, with 16 bases between the two germline ends. CDR3 region: CASTSPGQSYEQYF. The CDR3 DNA is TGTGCCAGCACCTCCCCCGGACAAAGCTACGAGCAGTACTTC.